This section outlines one T cell receptor (beta chain) sequence together with its context. Its antigen remains unidentified. These data are taken from a study of OX40 agonist ivuxolimab in advanced cancers. About the study: A male proportion of about 84% was recorded, with mean age approximately 57 years and range about 20 to 85.

Findings and limits, study-wide: Clonal expansion by week 6 occurred in CD4+ and CD8+ blood T cells (at 0.1 to 3.0 mg/kg).

The protocol was immunoSEQ multiplex PCR, while the TCRdb copy is restricted to in-frame clones and leaves out a portion. The data hold around 70,000 clones, with 85% to 90% observed a single time. Trimming removed 2 bases from V and 2 bases from J, with 11 bases in between. The CDR3 covers 15 residues. Germline V gene lookup returns CDR1 SGHTS and CDR2 YDEGEE. Blood was sampled at baseline, cycle 4 day 1, and cycle 7 day 1. The clonotype originates from an adult with an advanced solid tumor such as melanoma, head and neck, liver or kidney cancer. The rearrangement joins TRBV5-8 to TRBJ1-5, with a tentative D call TRBD1 (6 bases). Here the sequenced sample was CD4+ or CD8+ T cells sorted from blood, taken in a trial of the OX40 agonist ivuxolimab. The CDR3 sequence is CASSFQGSGNQPQHF. The CDR3 region has the DNA TGTGCCAGCAGCTTTCAGGGGTCGGGCAATCAGCCCCAGCATTTT. The full variable domain, completed using reference TRBV5-8 and TRBJ1-5, is EAGVTQSPTHLIKTRGQQATLRCSPISGHTSVYWYQQALGLGLQFLLWYDEGEERNRGNFPPRFSGRQFPNYSSELNVNALELEDSALYLCASSFQGSGNQPQHFGDGTRLSIL.